These 20 T cell receptor beta chains came from one sample sequenced in a study of blood T cell repertoires in COVID-19. Measured with immunoSEQ multiplex PCR; TCRdb has only the in-frame clones, and not every one. The repertoire holds approximately 54,000 clones, with 80% to 90% as singletons. Sequencing input: peripheral blood. All receptors come from an older woman with acute or convalescent COVID-19.

The genes are TRBV11-3 and TRBJ2-1; weak D call: TRBD2 (6 bases). From germline, CDR1 is SGHNT and CDR2 YENEEA. The CDR3 sequence is 13 residues long. Trimming shortened V by 1 base and J by 9 bases, and 10 bases separated the two germline ends. This chain's CDR3 is CASSLVLGGEQFF. In DNA, the CDR3 is TGTGCCAGCAGCTTAGTCCTCGGGGGTGAGCAGTTCTTC.

This clone was recorded only once. The CDR3 DNA follows: TGTGCCAGCAGGGGGGCGGAATGGGCTAACTATGGCTACACCTTC. The encoded protein is CASRGAEWANYGYTF. V and J are TRBV6-5 and TRBJ1-2; possibly TRBD1 for D (6 bases). The CDR3 contains 15 residues. Germline lookup yields CDR1 MNHEY and CDR2 SVGAGI. V lost 6 bases and J lost 0, with 14 bases in between.

The chain employs TRBV18 and TRBJ2-4; 12 nucleotides align to TRBD2. CDR3 length equals 15 residues. With 4 bases clipped from V and 8 bases from J, the junction kept 6 bases outside the gene matches. Germline assignment: CDR1 KGHSH and CDR2 LQKENI. The CDR3 region has the DNA TGTGCCAGCTCACATCGACTAGCGGGAGAGGACATTCAGTACTTC. Translated, it gives CASSHRLAGEDIQYF.

This clone has a single count. The CDR3 DNA reads as TGCGCCAGCAGCCAAGGGGGACAGGCTAATGGCTACACCTTC. This sequence encodes CASSQGGQANGYTF. This chain connects TRBV4-1 to TRBJ1-2, with 8 nucleotides matching TRBD1. V shed 1 base and J 6 bases; nucleotides not matched to a gene: 4. Germline lookup yields CDR1 MGHRA and CDR2 YSYEKL. The CDR3 is 14 residues long.

This chain connects TRBV5-8 to TRBJ2-7; D gene uncertain. The CDR3 consists of 16 residues. Germline CDR1 is SGHTS and CDR2 is YDEGEE. Trimming cost V 4 bases and J 0 bases, with 17 bases left between them. The CDR3 bases are TGTGCCAGCAGCCCCGAGCTGCGGCTAAGCTCCTACGAGCAGTACTTC. Translating it yields CASSPELRLSSYEQYF.

This clone was seen only a few times. V is TRBV19 and J is TRBJ1-4; 7 positions agree with TRBD1. J lost 8 bases, V lost 3 bases, and 6 bases had no gene match. CDR3 length equals 14 residues. In germline, CDR1 is LNHDA, CDR2 SQIVND (reference sequence). The DNA for the CDR3 is TGTGCCAGTAGTATTACAGGGGTAGAAGAAAAACTGTTTTTT. Translated, it gives CASSITGVEEKLFF.

There are a few counts of this clone. The rearrangement joins TRBV5-5 to TRBJ2-7; D remains ambiguous. This CDR3 has 14 amino acids. V was shortened by 1 base and J by 4 bases, with 12 bases between the two germline ends. The germline gives CDR1 SGHKS, CDR2 YYEKEE (reference sequence). The CDR3 spells CASSLIRWRYEQYF. The CDR3 coding sequence is TGTGCCAGCAGCTTGATTCGGTGGAGATACGAGCAGTACTTC.

The V gene is TRBV6-5, the J gene TRBJ1-1; no clear D gene. Per the germline V gene, CDR1 is MNHEY and CDR2 is SVGAGI. This CDR3 contains 16 residues. V shed 2 bases and J shed 1 base, with 14 bases lying between them. The CDR3 sequence: CASSYTRQNKNTEAFF. The CDR3 DNA is TGTGCCAGCAGTTACACGAGGCAGAACAAGAACACTGAAGCTTTCTTT.

The chain has TRBV6-6 and TRBJ1-5; TRBD1 matches 9 bases. The germline V gene encodes CDR1 MNHNY and CDR2 SVGAGI (reference sequence). The CDR3 is 14 residues long. V trimming: 5 bases; J trimming: 7 bases; junction bases outside the gene matches: 6. CDR3 DNA sequence: TGTGCCAGCAGTACGGACAGGGGAAGGCAGCCCCAGCATTTT. It codes for CASSTDRGRQPQHF.

This chain joins TRBV5-8 and TRBJ2-7, with D tentatively TRBD1 (5 bases). CDR1 and CDR2 from the germline V gene are SGHTS and YDEGEE. Between the trimmed V and J ends, which lost 0 bases and 4 bases, there was a span of 14 bases. This CDR3 is built from 15 residues. DNA of the CDR3: TGTGCCAGCAGCTTGGGCACAGGCCTTTGGTACGAGCAGTACTTC. This sequence encodes CASSLGTGLWYEQYF.

V and J are TRBV24-1 and TRBJ1-2; 8 nucleotides agree with TRBD1. The germline V gene has CDR1 KGHDR and CDR2 SFDVKD. The junction had 8 bases not matched to a gene; V was cut back by 4 bases and J by 8 bases. The CDR3 consists of 14 residues. The CDR3 spells CATSDYRGRGGYTF. The CDR3 DNA reads as TGTGCCACCAGTGACTACAGGGGGAGAGGCGGCTACACCTTC.

This chain links TRBV6-5 with TRBJ1-1, with D possibly matching TRBD1 (5 bases). V was cut by 6 bases and J by 2 bases, with 10 bases left in between. Per germline, CDR1 MNHEY and CDR2 SVGAGI. CDR3 size: 13 residues. The DNA for the CDR3 is TGTGCCAGCAGGATAGGGGCTAACACTGAAGCTTTCTTT. Protein: CASRIGANTEAFF.

This clone was counted once. The chain joins TRBV6-5 to TRBJ1-1, with D possibly matching TRBD1 (5 bases). CDR1 and CDR2 from the germline V gene are MNHEY and SVGAGI. The V and J ends lost 2 bases and 5 bases respectively, with 12 bases between them. The CDR3 runs to 14 residues. CDR3 nucleotides: TGTGCCAGCAGTTACGCGGGGGGTAAGACTGAAGCTTTCTTT. This encodes CASSYAGGKTEAFF.

The chain joins TRBV6-5 to TRBJ1-2; 7 bases are shared with TRBD1. After removal of 6 bases from V and 2 bases from J, the junction contained 9 bases not matched to a gene. CDR1 MNHEY and CDR2 SVGAGI come from the germline V gene. There are 15 residues in the CDR3. CDR3 coding DNA: TGTGCCAGCAGGCGAGAGCAAGGGGGCAACTATGGCTACACCTTC. Protein product: CASRREQGGNYGYTF.

This clone has a handful of counts. This chain joins TRBV19 and TRBJ1-6; a weak D match, TRBD1 (6 bases). CDR3 size: 15 residues. The V end was cut by 7 bases, the J end by 10 bases, with 20 bases between. Germline V CDR1 and CDR2: LNHDA, SQIVND (reference sequence). The CDR3 region is CASTQGHGLRSPLHF. The CDR3, as DNA: TGTGCCAGTACGCAGGGGCATGGTCTTAGGTCACCCCTCCACTTT.

The rearrangement joins TRBV6-5 to TRBJ1-4; the D is unclear. CDR3 length: 13 amino acids. Germline V gene data show CDR1 as MNHEY and CDR2 as SVGAGI. Trimming shortened V by 6 bases and J by 3 bases, and 8 bases separated the two germline ends. The CDR3 DNA reads TGTGCCAGCAGGCACGCGGCTAATGAAAAACTGTTTTTT. Protein: CASRHAANEKLFF.

The genes are TRBV28 and TRBJ2-1; perhaps TRBD2 as D (5 bases). The germline V and J ends were trimmed by 11 bases and 3 bases, with 17 bases remaining between them. CDR1 and CDR2 from the germline V gene are MDHEN and SYDVKM. This CDR3 is 14 amino acids long. As DNA, the CDR3 is TGTGCCCTGGGGAGCGCCGTAAGCTACAATGAGCAGTTCTTC. Residues: CALGSAVSYNEQFF.

This clone was detected only once. The V call is TRBV5-1, the J call TRBJ2-3; 9 nucleotides match TRBD2. J was trimmed by 1 base and V by 0 bases; bases with no gene match: 0. The CDR3 sequence is 15 residues long. Germline V gene sequence: CDR1 SGHRS, CDR2 YFSETQ. CDR3 protein: CASSLVAGGTDTQYF. For the CDR3, the DNA is TGCGCCAGCAGCTTGGTAGCGGGAGGCACAGATACGCAGTATTTT.

This chain uses TRBV19 with TRBJ2-5; the D gene is possibly TRBD2 (5 bases). The CDR3 totals 14 residues. Trimming shortened V by 10 bases and J by 2 bases, and 17 bases separated the two germline ends. From germline, CDR1 is LNHDA and CDR2 SQIVND (reference sequence). CDR3 region: CATAGPRLQETQYF. As DNA, the CDR3 is TGTGCCACCGCGGGTCCACGGCTACAAGAGACCCAGTACTTC. The whole variable domain, remainder taken from reference TRBV19 and TRBJ2-5, is DGGITQSPKYLFRKEGQNVTLSCEQNLNHDAMYWYRQDPGQGLRLIYYSQIVNDFQKGDIAEGYSVSREKKESFPLTVTSAQKNPTAFYLCATAGPRLQETQYFGPGTRLLVL.

The V gene is TRBV28, the J gene TRBJ2-7, with TRBD1 identical over 9 bases. The CDR3 is made up of 14 amino acids. With V trimmed by 7 bases and J by 3 bases, 7 bases remained unmatched. Looked up from germline, CDR1 is MDHEN and CDR2 is SYDVKM. CDR3 bases: TGTGCCAGCAAAACAGGGGGCAATTACTACGAGCAGTACTTC. Translating gives CASKTGGNYYEQYF. The entire variable domain, with the rest obtained from reference TRBV28 and TRBJ2-7, is as follows: DVKVTQSSRYLVKRTGEKVFLECVQDMDHENMFWYRQDPGLGLRLIYFSYDVKMKEKGDIPEGYSVSREKKERFSLILESASTNQTSMYLCASKTGGNYYEQYFGPGTRLTVT.